The source of this T cell receptor (beta chain) is a study of T-cell memory formation after mild COVID-19. The CDR3 loop spans 12 amino acids. V lost 3 bases, J lost 11 bases, and 11 bases lay in between. CDR1 LNHNV and CDR2 YYDKDF come from the germline V gene (reference sequence). TCRdb fed the 5' RACE reads into MiXCR, producing one record per CDR3 protein. Among approximately 250,000 distinct CDR3 sequences listed, approximately 15% were seen once. Sequences were obtained from PBMCs or a T cell subset sorted from them (not recorded which). The chain carries TRBV15 and TRBJ1-5, with D perhaps matching TRBD1 (5 bases). This clonotype was obtained from a man younger than 30 who had mild COVID-19 (a few samples of this study predate the infection). Cell type and time point are not known. The CDR3 sequence: CATSSLQATQHF. CDR3 in DNA: TGTGCCACCAGCAGCCTACAGGCAACCCAGCATTTT.